One TCR beta chain is described in this entry. The CDR3 sequence is 16 residues long. The V gene lost 0 bases and the J gene lost 6 bases, with 13 bases spanning the gap. CDR1 and CDR2 from the germline V gene are KGHDR and SFDVKD. Followed over time, Seattle patients had been enrolled while infection was active. The sample belongs to a study of blood T cell repertoires in COVID-19. Overall study context: Spain, Italy and the United States supplied samples that represented acute and convalescent COVID-19. Sources were T cells, B-cell-depleted T cells, or PBMCs; the material itself was cDNA or gDNA.

As processed by the authors: Researchers report that nucleated cell counts were estimated from reference gene primer amplification. This table comes from immunoSEQ multiplex PCR, and its TCRdb copy is limited to in-frame clones, with some not included. V and J calls and clone size are those listed in that table; D and trimming were worked out from the DNA. The sample shows 100,000 to 150,000 clones, roughly nine tenths of them seen only once. Sequences were obtained from peripheral blood. V usage is TRBV24-1 and J usage is TRBJ2-2; D not certain. This clonotype was obtained from a woman in her 70s with COVID-19, enrolled during active disease. This CDR3 is CATSDLRSLGSGELFF. The CDR3 nucleotides read TGTGCCACCAGTGATTTGCGGAGCCTAGGATCCGGGGAGCTGTTTTTT.